This T cell receptor (beta chain) was recorded in a study of shared clonotypes between healthy human individuals. The wider study: There were three CD4 naive, three CD4 memory, two CD8 naive and one CD8 memory plates per donor.

Terminally differentiated effector memory CD45RA+ cells were left out of the naive CD8 fraction, which was CD45RO-negative and positively selected for CCR7. Generated by immunoSEQ multiplex PCR, the TCRdb table keeps only in-frame clones and is missing some. The sample records more than 2 million clones, about 95% being singletons. This clone was recorded once. CDR3 length equals 12 residues. The germline V and J ends were trimmed by 7 bases and 4 bases, with 8 bases remaining between them. CDR1 WSHSY and CDR2 SAAADI come from the germline V gene. The material sequenced was naive CD8+ T cells sorted from blood. This receptor was obtained from a man between 18 and 29 years old in good health. The chain recombines TRBV10-2 with TRBJ2-1; D unresolved. CDR3 residues: CASMLDYNEQFF. The CDR3 bases are TGCGCCAGCATGCTAGATTACAATGAGCAGTTCTTC.